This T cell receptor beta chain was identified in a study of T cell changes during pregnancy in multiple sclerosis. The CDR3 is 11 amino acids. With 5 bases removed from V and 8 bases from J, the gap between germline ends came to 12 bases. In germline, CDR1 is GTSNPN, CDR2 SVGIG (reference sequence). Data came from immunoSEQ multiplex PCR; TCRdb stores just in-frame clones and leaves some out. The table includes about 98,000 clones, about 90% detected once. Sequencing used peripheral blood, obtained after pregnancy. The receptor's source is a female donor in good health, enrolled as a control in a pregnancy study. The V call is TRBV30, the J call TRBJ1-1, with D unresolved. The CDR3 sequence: CAWVEEIEAFF. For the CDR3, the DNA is TGTGCCTGGGTAGAGGAGATAGAAGCTTTCTTT.